This TCR beta chain was recorded in a study of response to subunit inactivated influenza vaccine. Turning to this clonotype: Compared with germline, one end of the junction differs, possibly owing to a read error.

CDR1 is DFQATT, CDR2 SNEGSKA, per germline (reference sequence). The CDR3 spans 17 residues. MiXCR, applied by TCRdb to the RT-PCR reads, yields one record per CDR3 protein. The data contain hundreds of thousands of distinct CDR3 sequences, around 20% of them singletons. The sample in question was PBMCs from blood, obtained around 22 months after vaccination. The chain employs TRBV20-1 and TRBJ1-2; 8 nucleotides match TRBD1. The sequence was obtained from a man in his fifties or sixties who received an inactivated influenza vaccine. CDR3 amino acids: CSAPNPNRGIFDYCYTF. The CDR3 region has the DNA TGCAGTGCCCCTAATCCCAACAGGGGGATATTCGACTATTGCTACACCTTC.